The 16 T cell receptor beta chains presented below share a single source sample, sequenced in a study of low-dose radiotherapy and immunotherapy resistance in tumors. Time point specified: after trial treatment. Treatment specified: LDRT plus nivolumab, ipilimumab, low-dose cyclophosphamide and aspirin (RACIN trial). TCR amplification involved about 20 PCR cycles with a constant-region primer and V-primer adapter. TCRdb ran MiXCR on the reads and lists one entry per CDR3 protein. This repertoire shows some 52,000 distinct CDR3 sequences, roughly 33% found once; its top ten account for less than 9.5%. This sample comprised PBMCs, obtained after low-dose radiotherapy plus immunotherapy. Receptors were obtained from a male donor with rectosigmoid adenocarcinoma.

This clonotype has just a few counts. The rearrangement joins TRBV29-1 to TRBJ2-3, with 12 bases that match TRBD2. The germline V gene has CDR1 SQVTM and CDR2 ANQGSEA. The trim removed 8 bases at V and 0 bases at J, leaving 6 bases unmatched. CDR3 length equals 15 residues. CDR3 coding DNA: TGCAGCACCAGGACTAGCGGGACTAGCACAGATACGCAGTATTTT. Residues: CSTRTSGTSTDTQYF.

The gene calls are TRBV20-1 and TRBJ2-1; possible D gene TRBD2, 7 bases. CDR1 is DFQATT and CDR2 is SNEGSKA in the germline V gene (reference sequence). V was clipped by 3 bases and J by 1 base, with 19 bases between them. This CDR3 comprises 17 residues. The CDR3 region is CSARSVLGGGSYNEQFF. The DNA of the CDR3 is TGCAGTGCTAGGTCGGTCTTAGGGGGGGGGTCCTACAATGAGCAGTTCTTC.

Many counts were recorded for this clonotype. V gene TRBV7-2 combines with J gene TRBJ2-5; TRBD2 matches 10 bases. V shed 2 bases and J 1 base; nucleotides not matched to a gene: 1. The germline gives CDR1 SGHTA, CDR2 FQGNSA. This CDR3 is 15 amino acids long. The CDR3, as DNA: TGTGCCAGCAGCTTATGGACTAGCGGCCAAGAGACCCAGTACTTC. Residues: CASSLWTSGQETQYF.

This clonotype occurred many times. V and J are TRBV16 and TRBJ2-7; tentative D call: TRBD1 (6 bases). The V end was cut by 4 bases, the J end by 0 bases, with 13 bases between. The CDR3 runs 15 residues. In germline, CDR1 is KGHSY, CDR2 FQNENV. This CDR3 reads CASSPQGTSSYEQYF. CDR3 in DNA: TGTGCCAGCAGCCCCCAGGGGACGAGCTCCTACGAGCAGTACTTC.

V and J are TRBV28 and TRBJ2-3, with TRBD2 matching over 12 bases. Trimming took 7 bases from V and 4 from J; bases not matched to a gene: 12. CDR3 length: 17 amino acids. CDR1 is MDHEN, CDR2 SYDVKM, per germline. The CDR3 here is CASTDPSSGGAADTQYF. The CDR3 DNA is TGTGCCAGCACGGACCCTTCTAGCGGGGGGGCGGCAGATACGCAGTATTTT.

This clonotype is a singleton in its sample. The V gene is TRBV28, the J gene TRBJ2-1, with TRBD2 matching over 8 bases. The CDR3 covers 15 residues. Unmatched junction bases numbered 2, after V lost 2 bases and J lost 2 bases. Germline V gene lookup returns CDR1 MDHEN and CDR2 SYDVKM. CDR3 sequence: CASSLPGGTYNEQFF. The CDR3, as DNA: TGTGCCAGCAGTTTACCGGGAGGGACCTACAATGAGCAGTTCTTC.

Points on this clonotype: This likely reflects a read error, since a far larger clone is one base away. This sequence joins TRBV13 and TRBJ2-5; D gene unclear. V lost 11 bases, J lost 2 bases, and 21 bases lay in between. The germline CDR1 and CDR2 sequences are PRHDT and FYEKMQ (reference sequence). The length of the CDR3 is 15 residues. The CDR3 DNA reads TGTGCCGGGGATACAAACTCTACCCAGCAAGAGACCCAGTACTTC. The encoded protein is CAGDTNSTQQETQYF.

Only one count was recorded for this clonotype. J is TRBJ2-1 and V is TRBV3-1, with D possibly TRBD2 on 7 matching bases. The V end was cut by 2 bases, the J end by 4 bases, with 24 bases between. Germline CDR1 LGHDT, CDR2 YNNKEL (reference sequence). This CDR3 contains 19 residues. CDR3 in DNA: TGTGCCAGCAGCCAATTCCCCCCTAGGGGAGGGGGTAAATACAATGAGCAGTTCTTC. It codes for CASSQFPPRGGGKYNEQFF.

This chain links TRBV5-1 with TRBJ2-7, with D perhaps matching TRBD1 (5 bases). The CDR3 is 10 amino acids. Germline CDR1 and CDR2: SGHRS and YFSETQ. V was pared by 4 bases and J by 7 bases, with 6 bases between. CDR3 sequence: CASSRQEQYF. In nucleotides, the CDR3 is TGCGCCAGCAGCCGACAGGAGCAGTACTTC.

The V and J genes are TRBV4-2 and TRBJ2-7; 7 bases align to TRBD2. The CDR3 has 16 amino acids. Germline CDR1 LGHNA, CDR2 YNFKEQ. After removal of 0 bases from V and 0 bases from J, the junction contained 5 bases not matched to a gene. CDR3 DNA: TGTGCCAGCAGCCAAGATGCAGCGGGGCCCTCCTACGAGCAGTACTTC. Translated: CASSQDAAGPSYEQYF.

At least ten counts were recorded for this clonotype. The chain joins TRBV11-2 to TRBJ2-7; D is perhaps TRBD1 (6 bases). Trimming removed 5 bases at V and 8 bases at J, with 13 bases between. CDR1 is SGHAT, CDR2 FQNNGV, per germline. This CDR3 has 12 amino acids. DNA for the CDR3: TGTGCCAGCAGCAGATGGACAGACCAGCAGTACTTC. Its translation: CASSRWTDQQYF.

V is TRBV5-5 and J is TRBJ1-3; D gene uncertain. Germline values: CDR1 SGHKS, CDR2 YYEKEE (reference sequence). Trimming shortened V by 2 bases and J by 0 bases, and 3 bases separated the two germline ends. The CDR3 length is 13 residues. The CDR3 is CASSFDSGNTIYF. The CDR3 nucleotides are TGTGCCAGCAGCTTTGACTCTGGAAACACCATATATTTT.

This clonotype was detected ten times or more. This chain joins TRBV3-1 and TRBJ1-2, with D uncertain. The CDR3 has 14 residues. V lost 4 bases to trimming and J lost 3 bases, with 12 bases between them. CDR1 is LGHDT and CDR2 is YNNKEL in the germline V gene (reference sequence). The CDR3 DNA reads TGTGCCAGCAGCCCCCGCGGCGGAGACTATGGCTACACCTTC. Protein product: CASSPRGGDYGYTF.

This clonotype showed up many times. The chain couples TRBV7-6 to TRBJ2-7; 7 nucleotides match TRBD1. Unmatched junction bases numbered 7, after V lost 5 bases and J lost 0 bases. This CDR3 contains 15 residues. Germline loops: CDR1 SGHVS, CDR2 FNYEAQ. CDR3 in amino acids: CASSHGQDSSYEQYF. The CDR3 region has the DNA TGTGCCAGCAGCCACGGACAGGATTCCTCCTACGAGCAGTACTTC.

This clonotype was seen only a few times. The V call is TRBV29-1, the J call TRBJ1-4; D ambiguous. CDR3 size: 12 residues. Deletions cut 5 bases from V and 4 bases from J, with 8 bases between. CDR1 is SQVTM, CDR2 ANQGSEA, per germline. CDR3 in amino acids: CSVKGDNEKLFF. Here the CDR3 DNA reads TGCAGCGTTAAGGGAGATAATGAAAAACTGTTTTTT.

This clonotype was counted a single time. Only one base separates this from a far larger clonotype, so it likely reflects a read error. The V and J genes are TRBV7-6 and TRBJ2-2, with D possibly TRBD2 on 5 matching bases. CDR1 is SGHVS and CDR2 is FNYEAQ in the germline V gene. Trimming left V 2 bases short and J 6 bases short, with 13 bases between. The CDR3 spans 15 residues. CDR3 in amino acids: CASSLKLMGAGELFF. CDR3 in DNA: TGTGCCAGCAGCTTAAAACTTATGGGAGCCGGGGAGCTGTTTTTT.